What follows describes a single TCR beta chain. The target antigen is unknown. With sequencing, the targeted depth ranged from 1 in 200,000 to 1 in 1 million T cells. Sequenced by immunoSEQ multiplex PCR; TCRdb stores in-frame clones only, minus some. The sample includes 35,000 to 45,000 clones, 71% seen only once; the top ten take approximately 15%. The data belong to a study of cytotoxic CD8 clonotypes in ibrutinib-treated CLL. About the research overall: With a range of 6 to 36, the median treatment time before response samples were taken was roughly twelve months. Study observations and caveats: Clonality climbed at ibrutinib response, then dropped toward baseline at progression. Public clonotypes showed up rarely, and on treatment they shrank or held steady.

The V gene lost 0 bases and the J gene lost 4 bases, with 5 bases spanning the gap. The germline gives CDR1 SGHTS, CDR2 YDEGEE. The CDR3 is 13 residues long. The gene calls are TRBV5-8 and TRBJ1-3; D gene uncertain. This material consisted of PBMCs, taken at disease progression, from a patient treated with ibrutinib. This TCR came from a human donor with chronic lymphocytic leukemia. CDR3 sequence: CASSLGQGNTIYF. The CDR3 nucleotides are TGTGCCAGCAGCTTGGGACAAGGAAACACCATATATTTT.